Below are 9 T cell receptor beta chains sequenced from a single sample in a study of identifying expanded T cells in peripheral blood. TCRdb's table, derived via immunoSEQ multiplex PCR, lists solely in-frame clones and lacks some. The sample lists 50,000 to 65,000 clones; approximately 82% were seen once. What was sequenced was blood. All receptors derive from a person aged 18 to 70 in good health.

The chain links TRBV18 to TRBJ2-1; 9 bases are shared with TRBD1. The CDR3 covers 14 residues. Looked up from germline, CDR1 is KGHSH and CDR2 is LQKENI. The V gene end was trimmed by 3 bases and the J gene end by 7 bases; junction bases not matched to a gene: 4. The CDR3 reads CASSPGTGTNEQFF. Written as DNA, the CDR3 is TGTGCCAGCTCACCGGGGACAGGGACTAATGAGCAGTTCTTC. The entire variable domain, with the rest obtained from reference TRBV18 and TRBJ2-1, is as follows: NAGVMQNPRHLVRRRGQEARLRCSPMKGHSHVYWYRQLPEEGLKFMVYLQKENIIDESGMPKERFSAEFPKEGPSILRIQQVVRGDSAAYFCASSPGTGTNEQFFGPGTRLTVL.

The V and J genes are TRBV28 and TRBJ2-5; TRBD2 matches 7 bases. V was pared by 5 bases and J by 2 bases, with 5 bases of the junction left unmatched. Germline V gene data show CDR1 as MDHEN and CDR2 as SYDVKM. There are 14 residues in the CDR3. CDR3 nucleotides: TGTGCCAGCAGTCCCGGACTAGTACAAGAGACCCAGTACTTC. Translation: CASSPGLVQETQYF.

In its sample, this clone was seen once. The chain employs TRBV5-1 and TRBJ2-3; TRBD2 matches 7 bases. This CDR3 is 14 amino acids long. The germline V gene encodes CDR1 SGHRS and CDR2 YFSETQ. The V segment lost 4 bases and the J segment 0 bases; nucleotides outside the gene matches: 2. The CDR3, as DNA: TGCGCCAGCAGCCGGCGGGGGAGCACAGATACGCAGTATTTT. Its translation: CASSRRGSTDTQYF.

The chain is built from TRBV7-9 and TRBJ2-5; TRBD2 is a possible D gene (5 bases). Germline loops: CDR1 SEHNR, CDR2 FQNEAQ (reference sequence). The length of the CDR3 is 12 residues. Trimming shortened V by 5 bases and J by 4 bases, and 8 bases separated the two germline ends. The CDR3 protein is CASSHRGETQYF. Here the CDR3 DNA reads TGTGCCAGCAGCCACCGGGGAGAGACCCAGTACTTC.

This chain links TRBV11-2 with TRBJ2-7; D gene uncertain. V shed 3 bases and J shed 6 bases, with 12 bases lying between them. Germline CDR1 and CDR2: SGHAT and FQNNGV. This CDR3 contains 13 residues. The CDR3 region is CASSFMPGGEQYF. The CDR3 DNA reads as TGTGCCAGCAGCTTTATGCCGGGCGGCGAGCAGTACTTC.

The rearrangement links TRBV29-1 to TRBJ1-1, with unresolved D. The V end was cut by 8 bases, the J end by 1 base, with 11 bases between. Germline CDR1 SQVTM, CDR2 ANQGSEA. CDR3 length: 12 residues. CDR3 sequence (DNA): TGCAGCTCCGAGCGACAGAACACTGAAGCTTTCTTT. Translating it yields CSSERQNTEAFF.

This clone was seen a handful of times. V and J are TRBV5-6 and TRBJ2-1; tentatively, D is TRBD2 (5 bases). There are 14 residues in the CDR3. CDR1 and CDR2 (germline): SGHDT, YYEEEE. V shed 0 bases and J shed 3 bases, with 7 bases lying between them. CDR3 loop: CASSLVGVYNEQFF. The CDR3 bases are TGTGCCAGCAGCTTGGTCGGGGTCTACAATGAGCAGTTCTTC.

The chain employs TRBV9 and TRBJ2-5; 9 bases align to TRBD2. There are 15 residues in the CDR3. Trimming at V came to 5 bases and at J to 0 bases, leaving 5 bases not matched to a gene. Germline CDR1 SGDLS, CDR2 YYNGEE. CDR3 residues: CASRKGGGDQETQYF. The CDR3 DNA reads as TGTGCCAGCAGAAAAGGCGGGGGGGACCAAGAGACCCAGTACTTC. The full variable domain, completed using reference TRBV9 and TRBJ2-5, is DSGVTQTPKHLITATGQRVTLRCSPRSGDLSVYWYQQSLDQGLQFLIQYYNGEERAKGNILERFSAQQFPDLHSELNLSSLELGDSALYFCASRKGGGDQETQYFGPGTRLLVL.

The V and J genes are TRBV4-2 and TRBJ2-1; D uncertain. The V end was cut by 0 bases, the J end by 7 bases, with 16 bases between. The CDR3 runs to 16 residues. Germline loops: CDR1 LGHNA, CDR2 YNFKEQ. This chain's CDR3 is CASSQEMRPMGNEQFF. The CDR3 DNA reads TGTGCCAGCAGCCAAGAAATGAGACCTATGGGGAATGAGCAGTTCTTC.